This T cell receptor beta chain was captured in a study of shared clonotypes between healthy human individuals. Study-wide background: The donor group consisted of a couple of women and a few men, aged 18 to 49.

Sequencing used immunoSEQ multiplex PCR; TCRdb keeps in-frame clones, though not all of them. Of roughly 450,000 clones listed, approximately 79% are singletons. Germline V lookup: CDR1 SGHAT, CDR2 FQNNGV. The ends lost 0 bases at V and 4 bases at J; junction bases unmatched: 8. This CDR3 region has 17 residues. Donors comprised only Caucasian adults living in Nashville, Tennessee. The chain has TRBV11-2 and TRBJ2-3, with 9 nucleotides matching TRBD2. Source material: PBMCs. The sequence was collected from a woman aged 40 to 55 in good health. Some clones in this sample may be carry-over from other donors' samples. The CDR3 bases are TGTGCCAGCAGCTTAGAAGGTGCGGGAGGGGGGCCAGATACGCAGTATTTT. As protein: CASSLEGAGGGPDTQYF.